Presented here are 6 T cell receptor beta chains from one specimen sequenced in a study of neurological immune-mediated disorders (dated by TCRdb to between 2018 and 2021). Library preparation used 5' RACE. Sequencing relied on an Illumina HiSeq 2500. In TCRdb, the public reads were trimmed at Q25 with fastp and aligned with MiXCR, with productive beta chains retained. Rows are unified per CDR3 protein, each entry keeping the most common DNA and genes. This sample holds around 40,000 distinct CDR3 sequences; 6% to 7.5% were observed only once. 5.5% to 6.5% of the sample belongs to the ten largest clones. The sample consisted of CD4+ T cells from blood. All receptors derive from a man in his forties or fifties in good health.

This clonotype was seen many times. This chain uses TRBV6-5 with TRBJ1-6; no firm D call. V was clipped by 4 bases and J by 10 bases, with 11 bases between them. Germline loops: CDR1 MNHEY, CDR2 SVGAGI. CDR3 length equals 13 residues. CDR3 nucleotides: TGTGCCAGCAGTTTAACAGAACGGTCACCCCTCCACTTT. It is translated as CASSLTERSPLHF.

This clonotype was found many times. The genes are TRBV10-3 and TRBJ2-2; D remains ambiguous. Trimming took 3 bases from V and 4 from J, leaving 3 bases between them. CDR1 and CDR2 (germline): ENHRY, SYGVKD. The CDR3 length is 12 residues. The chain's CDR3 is CAISEPTGELFF. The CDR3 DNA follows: TGTGCCATCAGTGAACCCACCGGGGAGCTGTTTTTT.

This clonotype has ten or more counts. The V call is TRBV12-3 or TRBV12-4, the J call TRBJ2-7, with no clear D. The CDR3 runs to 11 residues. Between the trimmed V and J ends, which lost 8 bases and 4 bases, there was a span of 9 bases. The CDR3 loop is CASGFPYEQYF. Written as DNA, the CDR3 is TGTGCCAGCGGGTTTCCATACGAGCAGTACTTC.

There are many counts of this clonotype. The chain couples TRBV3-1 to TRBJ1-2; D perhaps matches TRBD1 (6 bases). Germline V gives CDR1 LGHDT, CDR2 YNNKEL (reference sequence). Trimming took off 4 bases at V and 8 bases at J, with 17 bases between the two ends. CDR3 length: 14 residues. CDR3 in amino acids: CASSRYQGKDGYTF. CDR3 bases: TGTGCCAGCAGCCGATACCAGGGGAAGGACGGCTACACCTTC.

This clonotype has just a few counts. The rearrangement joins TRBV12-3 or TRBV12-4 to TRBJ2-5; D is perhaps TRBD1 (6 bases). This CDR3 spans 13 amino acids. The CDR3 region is CAVGGRSQETQYF. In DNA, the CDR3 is TGTGCTGTAGGGGGACGGTCTCAAGAGACCCAGTACTTC.

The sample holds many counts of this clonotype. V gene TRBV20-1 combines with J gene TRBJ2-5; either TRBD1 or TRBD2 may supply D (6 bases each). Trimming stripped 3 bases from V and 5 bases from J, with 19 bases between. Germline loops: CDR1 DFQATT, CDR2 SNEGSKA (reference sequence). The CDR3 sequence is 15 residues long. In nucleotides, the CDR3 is TGCAGTGCTAGCCGGGGACGGGGGCTAGGGGAGACCCAGTACTTC. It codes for CSASRGRGLGETQYF.